These T cell receptor beta chains were read from a single sample in a study of cytomegalovirus exposure and HLA in healthy donors. Repertoires were generated with immunoSEQ multiplex PCR, while TCRdb's copy carries only in-frame clones and drops some. Seen here are about 140,000 clones, 70% to 80% observed once, and the top ten hold 2.2%. The source material was PBMCs. The receptors stem from a man aged 25-40 years in good health and CMV-seronegative. The CDR3 runs from the conserved cysteine through the conserved F or W. A D gene is named only where the DNA matches it firmly. Where a row states a size, it is once, few, many or the class of an expanded clone; other rows omit it.

d_gene: TRBD1
j_gene: TRBJ1-1
v_gene: TRBV6-1
abundance: few
CDR3aa: CASSETWDRVTNTEAFF
CDR3nt: TGTGCCAGCAGTGAAACATGGGACAGGGTCACGAACACTGAAGCTTTCTTT

d_gene: -
j_gene: TRBJ1-1
v_gene: TRBV5-1
abundance: -
CDR3aa: CASSLVQGYTEAFF
CDR3nt: TGCGCCAGCAGCTTGGTGCAGGGATACACTGAAGCTTTCTTT

d_gene: TRBD2
j_gene: TRBJ2-3
v_gene: TRBV30
abundance: few
CDR3aa: CAWSVLSGTGTDTQYF
CDR3nt: TGTGCCTGGAGTGTACTTAGCGGGACGGGCACAGATACGCAGTATTTT

d_gene: -
j_gene: TRBJ1-3
v_gene: TRBV28
abundance: -
CDR3aa: CASSLGGGPGNTIYF
CDR3nt: TGTGCCAGCAGTTTAGGGGGGGGCCCTGGAAACACCATATATTTT

d_gene: TRBD2
j_gene: TRBJ2-7
v_gene: TRBV6-5
abundance: -
CDR3aa: CASRGSSGSSYEQYF
CDR3nt: TGTGCCAGCAGGGGGTCTAGCGGCAGCTCCTACGAGCAGTACTTC

d_gene: -
j_gene: TRBJ1-5
v_gene: TRBV6-1
abundance: few
CDR3aa: CASSEQVSNQPQHF
CDR3nt: TGTGCCAGCAGTGAACAGGTTAGCAATCAGCCCCAGCATTTT

d_gene: TRBD1
j_gene: TRBJ1-1
v_gene: TRBV14
abundance: -
CDR3aa: CASTRQGNTEAFF
CDR3nt: TGTGCCAGCACGCGACAGGGGAACACTGAAGCTTTCTTT

d_gene: -
j_gene: TRBJ2-3
v_gene: TRBV5-6
abundance: -
CDR3aa: CASSRGRTDTQYF
CDR3nt: TGTGCCAGCAGCCGAGGGCGCACAGATACGCAGTATTTT

d_gene: -
j_gene: TRBJ2-7
v_gene: TRBV11-3
abundance: -
CDR3aa: CASSLGPAYEQYF
CDR3nt: TGTGCCAGCAGCTTAGGTCCGGCCTACGAGCAGTACTTC

d_gene: TRBD2
j_gene: TRBJ2-1
v_gene: TRBV4-3
abundance: -
CDR3aa: CASSQRLAGGAYNEQFF
CDR3nt: TGCGCCAGCAGCCAGAGACTAGCGGGAGGCGCCTACAATGAGCAGTTCTTC

d_gene: TRBD2
j_gene: TRBJ2-1
v_gene: TRBV7-2
abundance: -
CDR3aa: CASSPPGTSYNEQFF
CDR3nt: TGTGCCAGCAGCCCCCCCGGGACTAGCTACAATGAGCAGTTCTTC

d_gene: -
j_gene: TRBJ2-2
v_gene: TRBV19
abundance: medium-sized
CDR3aa: CASSMGRGATGELFF
CDR3nt: TGTGCCAGTAGTATGGGCAGGGGAGCCACCGGGGAGCTGTTTTTT

d_gene: TRBD2
j_gene: TRBJ2-7
v_gene: TRBV6-6
abundance: -
CDR3aa: CASGRLAVSYEQYF
CDR3nt: TGTGCCAGCGGTAGACTAGCGGTCTCCTACGAGCAGTACTTC

d_gene: TRBD2
j_gene: TRBJ2-1
v_gene: TRBV7-2
abundance: -
CDR3aa: CASSLDSSGSVNEQFF
CDR3nt: TGTGCCAGCAGCTTAGACTCTAGCGGGAGCGTCAATGAGCAGTTCTTC

d_gene: -
j_gene: TRBJ1-1
v_gene: TRBV6-6
abundance: few
CDR3aa: CASMEGQPLNTEAFF
CDR3nt: TGTGCCAGCATGGAGGGGCAGCCACTGAACACTGAAGCTTTCTTT

d_gene: TRBD1
j_gene: TRBJ2-5
v_gene: TRBV15
abundance: -
CDR3aa: CATARDRAQETQYF
CDR3nt: TGTGCCACCGCCAGGGACAGGGCTCAAGAGACCCAGTACTTC

d_gene: -
j_gene: TRBJ2-2
v_gene: TRBV2
abundance: -
CDR3aa: CASRELREAGELFF
CDR3nt: TGTGCCAGCAGAGAACTCAGGGAGGCCGGGGAGCTGTTTTTT

d_gene: TRBD2
j_gene: TRBJ2-7
v_gene: TRBV5-6
abundance: -
CDR3aa: CASSTMGLADSYEQYF
CDR3nt: TGTGCCAGCAGCACGATGGGACTAGCGGACTCCTACGAGCAGTACTTC

d_gene: -
j_gene: TRBJ1-5
v_gene: TRBV4-3
abundance: once
CDR3aa: CASSQDMALVGPQHF
CDR3nt: TGCGCCAGCAGCCAAGATATGGCTCTAGTTGGGCCCCAGCATTTT

d_gene: -
j_gene: TRBJ2-2
v_gene: TRBV5-1
abundance: -
CDR3aa: CASSASTNTGELFF
CDR3nt: TGCGCCAGCAGTGCTAGCACAAACACCGGGGAGCTGTTTTTT

d_gene: TRBD2
j_gene: TRBJ2-2
v_gene: TRBV27
abundance: -
CDR3aa: CASKSGRDTGELFF
CDR3nt: TGTGCCAGCAAAAGCGGGAGAGACACCGGGGAGCTGTTTTTT

d_gene: TRBD2
j_gene: TRBJ2-7
v_gene: TRBV7-2
abundance: -
CDR3aa: CASSLGRGGEQYF
CDR3nt: TGTGCCAGCAGCTTAGGTCGCGGGGGTGAGCAGTACTTC

d_gene: TRBD2
j_gene: TRBJ2-7
v_gene: TRBV5-4
abundance: -
CDR3aa: CASSSAGSSYEQYF
CDR3nt: TGTGCCAGCAGCTCAGCGGGATCCTCCTACGAGCAGTACTTC

d_gene: TRBD1
j_gene: TRBJ2-3
v_gene: TRBV28
abundance: -
CDR3aa: CASSFPRGRIHTQYF
CDR3nt: TGTGCCAGCAGTTTCCCCAGGGGGCGAATACATACGCAGTATTTT

d_gene: -
j_gene: TRBJ2-1
v_gene: TRBV10-3
abundance: -
CDR3aa: CAISESSLAQQFF
CDR3nt: TGTGCCATCAGTGAGTCTTCCCTAGCTCAGCAGTTCTTC

d_gene: -
j_gene: TRBJ2-1
v_gene: TRBV30
abundance: -
CDR3aa: CAWLASYNEQFF
CDR3nt: TGTGCCTGGCTAGCTTCCTACAATGAGCAGTTCTTC

d_gene: -
j_gene: TRBJ1-1
v_gene: TRBV28
abundance: -
CDR3aa: CASSRLEGVSNTEAFF
CDR3nt: TGTGCCAGCAGTCGCCTAGAGGGGGTCTCCAACACTGAAGCTTTCTTT

d_gene: -
j_gene: TRBJ1-5
v_gene: TRBV28
abundance: few
CDR3aa: CASSSSGLVNQPQHF
CDR3nt: TGTGCCAGCAGTTCATCAGGGTTGGTCAATCAGCCCCAGCATTTT

d_gene: -
j_gene: TRBJ1-2
v_gene: TRBV9
abundance: -
CDR3aa: CASSVTLSGGFVLEATF
CDR3nt: TGTGCCAGCAGCGTCACCTTATCGGGGGGGTTTGTTCTGGAGGCCACCTTC

d_gene: -
j_gene: TRBJ2-7
v_gene: TRBV6-1
abundance: -
CDR3aa: CASSPFRGNYEQYF
CDR3nt: TGTGCCAGCAGCCCGTTCCGGGGGAACTACGAGCAGTACTTC

d_gene: TRBD2
j_gene: TRBJ2-7
v_gene: TRBV7-8
abundance: -
CDR3aa: CASSFPLAATYEQYF
CDR3nt: TGTGCCAGCAGCTTTCCCCTAGCGGCAACCTACGAGCAGTACTTC

d_gene: TRBD1
j_gene: TRBJ1-1
v_gene: TRBV5-1
abundance: -
CDR3aa: CASSLAGGKTEAFF
CDR3nt: TGCGCCAGCAGCTTGGCAGGGGGCAAAACTGAAGCTTTCTTT

d_gene: TRBD1
j_gene: TRBJ1-5
v_gene: TRBV28
abundance: -
CDR3aa: CASSSWDRGEYQPQHF
CDR3nt: TGTGCCAGCAGTTCATGGGACAGGGGAGAATATCAGCCCCAGCATTTT

d_gene: TRBD1
j_gene: TRBJ2-1
v_gene: TRBV7-9
abundance: once
CDR3aa: CSSIPPGGEQFF
CDR3nt: TGTTCCAGCATCCCCCCAGGGGGTGAGCAGTTCTTC

d_gene: -
j_gene: TRBJ1-1
v_gene: TRBV30
abundance: -
CDR3aa: CAWSVANTEAFF
CDR3nt: TGTGCCTGGAGTGTAGCCAACACTGAAGCTTTCTTT

d_gene: TRBD2
j_gene: TRBJ2-1
v_gene: TRBV7-2
abundance: -
CDR3aa: CASSARSGLAGYNEQFF
CDR3nt: TGTGCCAGCAGCGCCCGCTCCGGACTAGCGGGCTACAATGAGCAGTTCTTC

d_gene: -
j_gene: TRBJ2-5
v_gene: TRBV5-1
abundance: -
CDR3aa: CASSLAGVAETQYF
CDR3nt: TGCGCCAGCAGCTTGGCCGGGGTGGCCGAGACCCAGTACTTC

d_gene: -
j_gene: TRBJ1-5
v_gene: TRBV19
abundance: -
CDR3aa: CASSIRTVNQPQHF
CDR3nt: TGTGCCAGTAGTATCAGGACAGTCAATCAGCCCCAGCATTTT

d_gene: TRBD1
j_gene: TRBJ1-1
v_gene: TRBV7-8
abundance: few
CDR3aa: CASSAGTGRRAFF
CDR3nt: TGTGCCAGCAGCGCTGGGACAGGGCGAAGAGCTTTCTTT

d_gene: TRBD1
j_gene: TRBJ1-2
v_gene: TRBV5-5
abundance: -
CDR3aa: CASSLVRGQWGYTF
CDR3nt: TGTGCCAGCAGCTTGGTTAGGGGGCAGTGGGGCTACACCTTC

d_gene: -
j_gene: TRBJ2-3
v_gene: TRBV6-4
abundance: -
CDR3aa: CASSGVGGDTQYF
CDR3nt: TGTGCCAGCAGTGGGGTCGGGGGAGATACGCAGTATTTT

d_gene: TRBD1
j_gene: TRBJ1-5
v_gene: TRBV19
abundance: -
CDR3aa: CASSIRQGAERQPQHF
CDR3nt: TGTGCCAGTAGTATAAGACAGGGGGCGGAGAGGCAGCCCCAGCATTTT

d_gene: -
j_gene: TRBJ1-1
v_gene: TRBV5-6
abundance: -
CDR3aa: CASSLPYQVELNTEAFF
CDR3nt: TGTGCCAGCAGCTTGCCCTACCAGGTAGAATTGAACACTGAAGCTTTCTTT

d_gene: TRBD2
j_gene: TRBJ2-1
v_gene: TRBV28
abundance: -
CDR3aa: CASSLGTSGYNEQFF
CDR3nt: TGTGCCAGCAGTTTAGGGACTAGCGGTTACAATGAGCAGTTCTTC

d_gene: -
j_gene: TRBJ2-5
v_gene: TRBV5-1
abundance: -
CDR3aa: CASSVTQGPQETQYF
CDR3nt: TGCGCCAGCAGCGTAACTCAGGGTCCCCAAGAGACCCAGTACTTC

d_gene: TRBD1
j_gene: TRBJ1-1
v_gene: TRBV7-2
abundance: -
CDR3aa: CASSSTTGAFTEAFF
CDR3nt: TGTGCCAGCAGCTCTACGACAGGGGCATTCACTGAAGCTTTCTTT

d_gene: -
j_gene: TRBJ1-1
v_gene: TRBV19
abundance: -
CDR3aa: CASSLWGGIEAFF
CDR3nt: TGTGCCAGTAGCCTTTGGGGGGGGATTGAAGCTTTCTTT

d_gene: TRBD2
j_gene: TRBJ2-1
v_gene: TRBV2
abundance: -
CDR3aa: CASSETSGGEQFF
CDR3nt: TGTGCCAGCAGTGAGACTAGCGGGGGTGAGCAGTTCTTC

d_gene: TRBD1
j_gene: TRBJ1-1
v_gene: TRBV28
abundance: -
CDR3aa: CASSSPGTGYTYKAFF
CDR3nt: TGTGCCAGCAGTTCTCCCGGGACAGGGTACACCTATAAAGCTTTCTTT

d_gene: TRBD2
j_gene: TRBJ2-1
v_gene: TRBV5-5
abundance: -
CDR3aa: CASSLGLAPYNEQFF
CDR3nt: TGTGCCAGCAGCTTGGGACTAGCTCCCTACAATGAGCAGTTCTTC

d_gene: -
j_gene: TRBJ2-3
v_gene: TRBV7-9
abundance: -
CDR3aa: CSSSPGDTQYF
CDR3nt: TGTTCCAGCAGCCCAGGGGATACGCAGTATTTT

d_gene: TRBD2
j_gene: TRBJ2-1
v_gene: TRBV19
abundance: -
CDR3aa: CASSIGGTSGRVVEQFF
CDR3nt: TGTGCCAGTAGTATCGGAGGGACTAGCGGGAGGGTGGTTGAGCAGTTCTTC

d_gene: TRBD1
j_gene: TRBJ1-1
v_gene: TRBV18
abundance: -
CDR3aa: CASSPDRADTEAFF
CDR3nt: TGTGCCAGCTCACCGGACAGGGCGGACACTGAAGCTTTCTTT